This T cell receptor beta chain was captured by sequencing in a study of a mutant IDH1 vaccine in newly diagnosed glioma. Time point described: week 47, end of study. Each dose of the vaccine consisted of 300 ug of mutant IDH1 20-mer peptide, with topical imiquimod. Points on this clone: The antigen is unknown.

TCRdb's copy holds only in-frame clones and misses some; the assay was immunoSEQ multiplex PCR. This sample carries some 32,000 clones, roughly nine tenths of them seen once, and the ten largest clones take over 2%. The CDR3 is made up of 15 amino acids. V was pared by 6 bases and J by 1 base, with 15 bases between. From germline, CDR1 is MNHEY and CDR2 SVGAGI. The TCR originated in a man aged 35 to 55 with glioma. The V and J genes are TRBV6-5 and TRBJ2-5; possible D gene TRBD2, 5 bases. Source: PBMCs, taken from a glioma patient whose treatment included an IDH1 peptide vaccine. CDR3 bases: TGTGCCAGCAGGCCCAGGACTCGGGGCCAAGAGACCCAGTACTTC. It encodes CASRPRTRGQETQYF.